Listed below are T cell receptor beta chains from one sample, sequenced in a study of T cells after yellow fever vaccination. A single record per CDR3 protein comes from TCRdb applying MiXCR to the 5' RACE reads. This table holds about 69,000 distinct CDR3 sequences, 4.5% to 7.5% found once. The input for sequencing was CD4+ T cells sorted from PBMCs, taken about 2 weeks after the first yellow fever vaccination. These receptor sequences come from a man aged 18 to 29 who received the YFV17D yellow fever vaccine. Each CDR3 is given without its conserved first and last residue. A D gene is named only where the DNA matches it firmly.

D gene	J gene	V gene	CDR3 protein
NA	TRBJ2-3	TRBV20-1	SAGPAASTDTQY
TRBD1	TRBJ1-2	TRBV7-2	ASSLTGGTGEGYT
TRBD1	TRBJ2-5	TRBV5-1	ASSFSGTVETQY
TRBD2	TRBJ2-1	TRBV7-2	ASSPGGWEQF
TRBD1	TRBJ1-2	TRBV11-2	ASSLLGQGYGYT
NA	TRBJ1-2	TRBV7-2	ASTSQRGYGYT
NA	TRBJ1-1	TRBV7-2	ASSLGAGTEAF
NA	TRBJ2-5	TRBV14	ASSHLQETQY
NA	TRBJ2-6	TRBV19	ASKGVAGANVLT
NA	TRBJ1-1	TRBV9	ASSKGGGPEAF
NA	TRBJ1-6	TRBV5-5	ASSLNIHRDNSPLH
TRBD2	TRBJ2-5	TRBV20-1	SATLAGGQETQY
NA	TRBJ2-4	TRBV5-6	ASTHFGRQNIQY
NA	TRBJ2-3	TRBV12-3/TRBV12-4	ASRSDRPSTDTQY
NA	TRBJ1-1	TRBV5-1	ASSLSDWGNTEAF
NA	TRBJ2-5	TRBV7-9	ASSLDTGRETQY
TRBD2	TRBJ2-5	TRBV20-1	SASPLLANQETQY
TRBD2	TRBJ2-3	TRBV7-2	ASSLSGGQATQY
NA	TRBJ2-7	TRBV9	ASSGRQGKT
NA	TRBJ2-3	TRBV5-6	ASSLANSDTQY
NA	TRBJ1-3	TRBV27	ASWGSGNTIY
NA	TRBJ2-2	TRBV5-1	ASSLGGYNTGELF
TRBD1	TRBJ2-1	TRBV5-6	ASTEQGFYNEQF
NA	TRBJ2-1	TRBV11-2	ASSLGPQDNEQF
TRBD2	TRBJ2-1	TRBV7-3	ASSSTSGYNEQF
NA	TRBJ2-5	TRBV5-1	ASSLAAEETQY
TRBD1	TRBJ2-3	TRBV6-5	ASSHRQGRTDTQY
TRBD1	TRBJ1-1	TRBV12-3/TRBV12-4	ASSLGLGQGDTEAF
NA	TRBJ2-5	TRBV9	ASSVLGQQETQY
TRBD2	TRBJ2-5	TRBV6-5	ASSYSSSGGARETQY
TRBD2	TRBJ2-5	TRBV6-2/TRBV6-3	ASRKAGGQETQY
NA	TRBJ1-5	TRBV4-3	ASSQDLGLYQPQH
NA	TRBJ1-2	TRBV7-2	ASSVQAYGYT
NA	TRBJ2-5	TRBV11-1	ASSLGVQETQY
TRBD1	TRBJ1-1	TRBV7-2	ASSTDRGAEAF
TRBD1	TRBJ2-4	TRBV7-9	ASSFGDRGMDIQY
TRBD2	TRBJ2-5	TRBV20-1	SARDPRSGGQETQY
NA	TRBJ2-5	TRBV5-6	ASSTEAGRKTMRETQY
TRBD1	TRBJ1-1	TRBV30	AWSVQGPLRFVTEAF
NA	TRBJ1-2	TRBV5-1	ASSLQFTGDDGYT
NA	TRBJ1-5	TRBV4-3	ASSQDRATEGNQPQH
NA	TRBJ2-1	TRBV7-9	ASSFPDRRSSYNEQF
NA	TRBJ1-2	TRBV7-2	ASSLARSHAYGYT
NA	TRBJ2-5	TRBV4-1	ASSQEGGVLETQY
NA	TRBJ1-5	TRBV27	ASSAHYSNQPQH
NA	TRBJ2-3	TRBV5-1	ASSLGPLSTDTQY
NA	TRBJ2-7	TRBV20-1	SAAFPGRNEQY
TRBD1	TRBJ2-7	TRBV3-1	ASSHLGGVIYEQY
TRBD1	TRBJ2-6	TRBV12-3/TRBV12-4	ASSRATGGPGANVLT
NA	TRBJ2-5	TRBV7-2	ASSLVIGGGVETQY